These 14 T cell receptor beta chains originate from one sample sequenced in a study of blood T cell repertoires in COVID-19 (dated by TCRdb to about 2020). Preparation of the library involved the immunoSEQ multiplex PCR assay. TCRdb mirrors the immuneACCESS table, restricted to in-frame sequences. Some clones are absent from its copies; in checked studies, under half trace to an unresolved V gene, and the reason for the others is unknown. The sample table shows 46,000 or so clones, and 86% are seen once. The ten largest account for approximately 15% of the sample. What was sequenced was peripheral blood. Source of these receptors: a man aged 55 to 69 with active or convalescent COVID-19.

V is TRBV5-6 and J is TRBJ1-2; perhaps TRBD1 as D (6 bases). V was cut by 9 bases and J by 4 bases, with 22 bases left in between. The CDR3 has 15 amino acids. Germline V lookup: CDR1 SGHDT, CDR2 YYEEEE. This chain's CDR3 is CATSLRGGAAYGYTF. The CDR3 DNA is TGTGCCACCTCCCTTAGGGGGGGGGCGGCCTATGGCTACACCTTC.

This clone was counted once. V is TRBV28 and J is TRBJ2-1, with TRBD2 matching 8 bases. The CDR3 extends over 15 amino acids. V shed 5 bases, J shed 0 bases, and the junction held 3 bases outside the gene matches. The germline V gene has CDR1 MDHEN and CDR2 SYDVKM. CDR3 bases: TGTGCCAGCAGTGATAGCGGGGACTCCTACAATGAGCAGTTCTTC. This gives the protein CASSDSGDSYNEQFF.

The gene calls are TRBV6-6 and TRBJ1-1; D unresolved. Trimming took off 5 bases at V and 12 bases at J, with 16 bases between the two ends. CDR1 is MNHNY, CDR2 SVGAGI, per germline (reference sequence). The CDR3 has 12 residues. The CDR3 DNA sequence: TGTGCCAGCAGTACCCTATTGAGAGGGCCTTTCTTT. Protein product: CASSTLLRGPFF.

Turning to this clone: No DNA is shown, since the ends of the CDR3 on it are uncertain; the CDR3 is the one TCRdb lists. This chain joins TRBV21-1 and TRBJ2-1; whether TRBD2, the table's D call, matches the DNA was not checked. TRBV21-1 is a pseudogene locus. Including both end residues, the CDR3 is 18 amino acids long. The CDR3 loop reads CASSPWAGGSYYYNEQFF.

This rearrangement joins TRBV30 to TRBJ1-3; D remains ambiguous. Germline CDR1 GTSNPN, CDR2 SVGIG (reference sequence). Trimming shortened V by 1 base and J by 0 bases, and 7 bases separated the two germline ends. This CDR3 has 14 amino acids. CDR3: CAWSGVYSGNTIYF. DNA of the CDR3: TGTGCCTGGAGTGGAGTATACTCTGGAAACACCATATATTTT.

This chain joins TRBV7-9 and TRBJ1-5; TRBD1 is a possible D gene (5 bases). The CDR3 spans 15 residues. Trimming pared 3 bases from V and 6 bases from J, leaving 15 bases between. Looked up from germline, CDR1 is SEHNR and CDR2 is FQNEAQ (reference sequence). CDR3 amino acids: CASSLGAGSSQPQHF. The CDR3 nucleotides read TGTGCCAGCAGCTTGGGTGCAGGGTCTAGTCAGCCCCAGCATTTT.

The chain employs TRBV7-2 and TRBJ2-3, with 8 bases that match TRBD2. With 3 bases clipped from V and 1 base from J, the junction kept 12 bases outside the gene matches. Germline V lookup: CDR1 SGHTA, CDR2 FQGNSA. This CDR3 contains 18 residues. The chain's CDR3 is CASSLAYEWRGGTDTQYF. CDR3 bases: TGTGCCAGCAGCTTGGCCTATGAATGGCGGGGGGGCACAGATACGCAGTATTTT. Full variable domain (outside the CDR3, taken from reference TRBV7-2 and TRBJ2-3): GAGVSQSPSNKVTEKGKDVELRCDPISGHTALYWYRQSLGQGLEFLIYFQGNSAPDKSGLPSDRFSAERTGGSVSTLTIQRTQQEDSAVYLCASSLAYEWRGGTDTQYFGPGTRLTVL.

The table lists this clone with a count of one. This sequence joins TRBV15 and TRBJ2-2; D may be TRBD2 (6 bases). The CDR3 loop spans 14 amino acids. Germline lookup yields CDR1 LNHNV and CDR2 YYDKDF (reference sequence). V was clipped by 3 bases and J by 3 bases, with 8 bases between them. The CDR3 region has the DNA TGTGCCACCAGCAGTGGCGGGGACACCGGGGAGCTGTTTTTT. Its translation: CATSSGGDTGELFF.

The CDR3 region has the DNA TGTGCCAGTAGTAATTACCTAGTATTCCCTAGCGGTAGCACAGATACGCAGTATTTT. Its translation is CASSNYLVFPSGSTDTQYF. The chain has TRBV19 and TRBJ2-3; the match to TRBD2 covers 7 bases. The J segment lost 0 bases and the V segment lost 4 bases, leaving 16 bases of the junction unmatched. This CDR3 has 19 amino acids. The germline gives CDR1 LNHDA, CDR2 SQIVND (reference sequence).

The J gene is TRBJ2-1, the V gene TRBV27; the match to TRBD2 covers 9 bases. With 5 bases clipped from V and 4 bases from J, the junction kept 12 bases outside the gene matches. The CDR3 runs 17 residues. The germline V gene encodes CDR1 MNHEY and CDR2 SMNVEV (reference sequence). The CDR3 bases are TGTGCCAGCAGTCCAAACCTCGGTAGCGGGGGTTACAATGAGCAGTTCTTC. Encoded protein: CASSPNLGSGGYNEQFF.

This clone was seen more than once but under ten times. This chain connects TRBV7-9 to TRBJ2-2, with 8 bases identical to TRBD1. CDR1 and CDR2 from the germline V gene are SEHNR and FQNEAQ (reference sequence). After removal of 5 bases from V and 5 bases from J, the junction contained 4 bases not matched to a gene. The CDR3 has 14 residues. Here the CDR3 reads CASSPTGDTGELFF. CDR3 sequence (DNA): TGTGCCAGCAGCCCGACAGGGGATACCGGGGAGCTGTTTTTT.

The chain employs TRBV4-1 and TRBJ2-2; D possibly corresponds to TRBD2 (6 bases). Germline V lookup: CDR1 MGHRA, CDR2 YSYEKL. The CDR3 covers 17 residues. Trimming cost V 0 bases and J 1 base, with 12 bases left between them. Here the CDR3 reads CASSQDPGGWNTGELFF. The CDR3 coding sequence is TGCGCCAGCAGCCAAGATCCTGGGGGGTGGAACACCGGGGAGCTGTTTTTT.

There are a few counts of this clone. The rearrangement links TRBV9 to TRBJ1-2; D is ambiguous. The germline V gene has CDR1 SGDLS and CDR2 YYNGEE. This CDR3 region has 12 residues. Trimming stripped 3 bases from V and 8 bases from J, with 11 bases between. The CDR3 loop is CASSGGPRGYTF. The CDR3 DNA follows: TGTGCCAGCAGCGGAGGGCCGCGGGGCTACACCTTC.

This chain connects TRBV4-1 to TRBJ1-2; D is possibly TRBD1 (6 bases). CDR1 is MGHRA, CDR2 YSYEKL, per germline. The length of the CDR3 is 15 residues. V was pared by 1 base and J by 0 bases, with 9 bases between. The CDR3 bases are TGCGCCAGCAGCCAAGTCCAGGGGACTAACTATGGCTACACCTTC. Its protein is CASSQVQGTNYGYTF.